The next 19 T cell receptor beta chains were all read from a single sample in a study of CD8 T cells in ankylosing spondylitis. One entry per CDR3 protein results from TCRdb running MiXCR on the 5' RACE reads. The sample consists of 200,000 to 250,000 distinct CDR3 sequences, approximately 12% of them appearing once. The sample consisted of blood, either unsorted or a sorted T cell fraction (not recorded which). The receptor set was obtained from a male donor with ankylosing spondylitis or in good health (not recorded which).

This clonotype was observed at least ten times. The junction departs from the called germline gene at one end, perhaps through a read error. The chain has TRBV6-5 and TRBJ2-1; a weak D match, TRBD1 (6 bases). Per germline, CDR1 MNHEY and CDR2 SVGAGI. The CDR3 sequence is 16 residues long. In nucleotides, the CDR3 is TGTGCCAGCAGTGACTCAGGCCAGGGGCCCTATAATGAGCAGTTCTTC. Its translation is CASSDSGQGPYNEQFF.

Details on this clonotype: A much larger clonotype is one base distant, so this may be a read error. The chain uses TRBV6-2 or TRBV6-3 and TRBJ2-7, with unresolved D. The CDR3 runs 11 residues. Per the germline V gene, CDR1 is MNHEY and CDR2 is SVGEGT. With 2 bases removed from V and 6 bases from J, the gap between germline ends came to 5 bases. The CDR3 DNA sequence: TGTGCCAGCAGTTACGGGCGCGAGCAGTACTTC. It yields the protein CASSYGREQYF.

The chain is built from TRBV2 and TRBJ2-1; 10 bases line up with TRBD1. This CDR3 spans 15 amino acids. V dropped 6 bases and J dropped 3; count of bases not matched to a gene: 5. CDR1 is SNHLY and CDR2 is FYNNEI in the germline V gene. This CDR3 reads CASRRGTGDYNEQFF. DNA of the CDR3: TGTGCCAGCAGGAGGGGGACAGGGGACTACAATGAGCAGTTCTTC. The full variable domain, its missing parts supplied by reference TRBV2 and TRBJ2-1, is EPEVTQTPSHQVTQMGQEVILRCVPISNHLYFYWYRQILGQKVEFLVSFYNNEISEKSEIFDDQFSVERPDGSNFTLKIRSTKLEDSAMYFCASRRGTGDYNEQFFGPGTRLTVL.

This clonotype has at least ten counts. The chain employs TRBV20-1 and TRBJ2-2; D is unresolved. V was clipped by 5 bases and J by 1 base, with 11 bases between them. CDR3 length equals 14 residues. CDR1 and CDR2 from the germline V gene are DFQATT and SNEGSKA (reference sequence). The CDR3 protein is CSAPHELNTGELFF. As DNA, the CDR3 is TGCAGTGCTCCCCATGAGTTGAACACCGGGGAGCTGTTTTTT.

This clonotype was detected many times. The chain uses TRBV20-1 and TRBJ2-7, with TRBD1 identical over 8 bases. CDR1 and CDR2 from the germline V gene are DFQATT and SNEGSKA (reference sequence). Trimming cost V 3 bases and J 5 bases; bases outside gene matches: 6. The CDR3 runs 13 residues. The CDR3, as DNA: TGCAGTGCTAGTATGGGACAGGAACACGAGCAGTACTTC. It specifies CSASMGQEHEQYF.

This clonotype was observed many times. V gene TRBV24-1 combines with J gene TRBJ2-7; D is unclear. Germline V gene lookup returns CDR1 KGHDR and CDR2 SFDVKD. CDR3 length: 14 residues. V was trimmed by 1 base and J by 0 bases, leaving 6 bases between them. CDR3 sequence: CATSDFPSSYEQYF. The DNA of the CDR3 is TGTGCCACCAGTGATTTTCCTAGCTCCTACGAGCAGTACTTC.

This clonotype has only a few counts. Written as DNA, the CDR3 is TGTGCCAGCAGCCTTGGGGCTAAAGGGTTGGAGGAGCAGTTCTTC. It encodes CASSLGAKGLEEQFF. V gene TRBV7-7 combines with J gene TRBJ2-1, with D perhaps TRBD1 (5 bases). CDR3 length: 15 residues. V was clipped by 5 bases and J by 10 bases, with 21 bases between them. The germline V gene encodes CDR1 SSHAT and CDR2 FNYEAQ (reference sequence).

In this sample, this clonotype turned up many times. J is TRBJ2-7 and V is TRBV29-1; a possible D gene is TRBD2 (7 bases). The germline V gene encodes CDR1 SQVTM and CDR2 ANQGSEA. This CDR3 has 15 amino acids. Trimming removed 0 bases from V and 2 bases from J, with 14 bases in between. This CDR3 is CSVEEGAGEPYEQYF. In nucleotides, the CDR3 is TGCAGCGTTGAAGAGGGGGCGGGAGAACCCTACGAGCAGTACTTC.

This clonotype occurred many times. The chain recombines TRBV20-1 with TRBJ2-1; 7 nucleotides match TRBD1. From germline, CDR1 is DFQATT and CDR2 SNEGSKA (reference sequence). The trim removed 0 bases at V and 7 bases at J, leaving 12 bases unmatched. The CDR3 consists of 16 residues. CDR3 in DNA: TGCAGTGCTAGAGATCATTTAAGGGGGCGTAGGAATGAGCAGTTCTTC. It is translated as CSARDHLRGRRNEQFF.

There are many counts of this clonotype. This chain joins TRBV5-1 and TRBJ1-1, with D tentatively TRBD1 (5 bases). Germline values: CDR1 SGHRS, CDR2 YFSETQ. Trimming stripped 6 bases from V and 3 bases from J, with 15 bases between. The length of the CDR3 is 14 residues. This CDR3 reads CASNWGVGDTEAFF. The CDR3 DNA follows: TGCGCCAGCAACTGGGGGGTCGGGGACACTGAAGCTTTCTTT.

This clonotype showed up just a few times. The CDR3 nucleotides are TGTGCCAGCAGCGTCTTTATGGGGGGGGCCAGTAATGAGCAGTTCTTC. It yields the protein CASSVFMGGASNEQFF. The J gene is TRBJ2-1, the V gene TRBV9; D is possibly TRBD2 (7 bases). This CDR3 is 16 amino acids long. Germline V gives CDR1 SGDLS, CDR2 YYNGEE. V lost 2 bases and J 7 bases, leaving 19 bases between the germline ends.

This clonotype was detected once. The chain combines TRBV20-1 with TRBJ1-1, with D tentatively TRBD1 (5 bases). The CDR3 is 14 residues long. The ends were cut back, 6 bases at V and 7 bases at J, with 21 bases in the middle. Germline CDR1 DFQATT, CDR2 SNEGSKA (reference sequence). CDR3 nucleotide sequence: TGCAGTGCCAAGACAGTCCCCACCGCCCTTGAAGCTTTCTTT. The encoded protein is CSAKTVPTALEAFF.

This clonotype showed up just a few times. CDR3 loop: CASSLSLGQETQYF. The DNA for the CDR3 is TGTGCCAGCAGCTTAAGCCTGGGTCAAGAGACCCAGTACTTC. The chain has TRBV7-7 and TRBJ2-5, with D unresolved. Trimming removed 2 bases at V and 2 bases at J, with 9 bases between. Germline loops: CDR1 SSHAT, CDR2 FNYEAQ (reference sequence). This CDR3 is built from 14 residues.

This sequence joins TRBV6-1 and TRBJ1-2; D remains ambiguous. Germline CDR1 MNHNS, CDR2 SASEGT. The CDR3 length is 10 residues. The V and J ends lost 6 bases and 4 bases respectively, with 3 bases between them. CDR3 region: CASRSYGYTF. CDR3 DNA: TGTGCCAGCAGGAGCTATGGCTACACCTTC.

This clonotype was detected ten times or more. The chain carries TRBV20-1 and TRBJ1-2; weak D call: TRBD1 (6 bases). CDR1 and CDR2 (germline): DFQATT, SNEGSKA (reference sequence). The CDR3 has 14 residues. Trimming shortened V by 5 bases and J by 2 bases, and 15 bases separated the two germline ends. The CDR3 sequence: CSAPPTGKNYGYTF. DNA of the CDR3: TGCAGTGCTCCCCCCACAGGGAAAAACTATGGCTACACCTTC.

This clonotype was seen more than once but under ten times. The chain has TRBV2 and TRBJ1-1, with a tentative D call TRBD1 (6 bases). CDR1 SNHLY and CDR2 FYNNEI come from the germline V gene. The CDR3 runs 14 residues. The V and J ends lost 3 bases and 1 base respectively, with 9 bases between them. The CDR3 region has the DNA TGTGCCAGCAGTGATACAGGGTGGAACACTGAAGCTTTCTTT. Translating gives CASSDTGWNTEAFF.

This clonotype was found many times. V usage is TRBV20-1 and J usage is TRBJ2-1; TRBD2 matches 7 bases. The CDR3 extends over 14 amino acids. Per germline, CDR1 DFQATT and CDR2 SNEGSKA (reference sequence). V shed 5 bases, J shed 6 bases, and the junction held 10 bases outside the gene matches. CDR3 protein: CSAPSGGRSNEQFF. The CDR3 DNA follows: TGCAGTGCTCCCTCGGGGGGAAGATCCAATGAGCAGTTCTTC.

This clonotype was counted ten times or more. The gene calls are TRBV4-1 and TRBJ2-1; 10 bases are shared with TRBD1. Germline V lookup: CDR1 MGHRA, CDR2 YSYEKL. The CDR3 contains 14 residues. The ends lost 7 bases at V and 9 bases at J; junction bases unmatched: 9. In nucleotides, the CDR3 is TGCGCCAGCAATACCAGACAGGGGGCCTTTGAGCAGTTCTTC. Amino acid sequence: CASNTRQGAFEQFF.

This clonotype was observed many times. This rearrangement joins TRBV5-1 to TRBJ2-5; no reliable D call. V dropped 1 base and J dropped 5 bases, with 9 bases sitting between them. This CDR3 is 13 amino acids long. CDR1 is SGHRS and CDR2 is YFSETQ in the germline V gene. The CDR3 nucleotides are TGCGCCAGCAGCTTGAGGACGCTGGAGACCCAGTACTTC. Translation gives CASSLRTLETQYF.